This T cell receptor (beta chain) appears in the sequencing data of a study of blood T cell repertoires in COVID-19. For the study at large: Sites across the United States, Italy and Spain contributed samples from acute and convalescent COVID-19. From T cells, B-cell-depleted T cells, or PBMCs came the material, which was cDNA or gDNA.

CDR3 length: 14 residues. Trimming took 6 bases from V and 5 from J, leaving 17 bases between them. In germline, CDR1 is SGHVS, CDR2 FQNEAQ. In the source study's methods: Amplification of reference gene primers was used by the study to estimate nucleated cell counts. Generated by immunoSEQ multiplex PCR, the TCRdb table keeps only in-frame clones and is missing some. The DNA was the basis for D and trimming; V, J and clone size are from that table. The sample contains approximately 160,000 clones, roughly 90% of which appear only once. The sequence came from a man in his 60s with active or convalescent COVID-19. The rearrangement links TRBV7-8 to TRBJ2-7, with D possibly TRBD2 on 6 matching bases. Sample: peripheral blood. The CDR3 reads CASRRIGGSDEQYF. CDR3 bases: TGTGCCAGCAGACGAATTGGGGGGTCGGACGAGCAGTACTTC.